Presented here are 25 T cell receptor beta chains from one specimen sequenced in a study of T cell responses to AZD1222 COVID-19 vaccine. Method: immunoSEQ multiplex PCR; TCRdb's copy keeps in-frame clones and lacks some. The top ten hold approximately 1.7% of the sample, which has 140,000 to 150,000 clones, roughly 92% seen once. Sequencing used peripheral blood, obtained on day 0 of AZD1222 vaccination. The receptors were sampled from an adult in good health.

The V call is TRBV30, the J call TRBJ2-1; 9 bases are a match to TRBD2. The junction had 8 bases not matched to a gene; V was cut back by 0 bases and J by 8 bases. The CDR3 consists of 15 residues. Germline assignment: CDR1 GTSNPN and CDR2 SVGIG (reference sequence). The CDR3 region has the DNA TGTGCCTGGAGTGTAGGTATAGCGGGAGAGGATGAGCAGTTCTTC. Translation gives CAWSVGIAGEDEQFF.

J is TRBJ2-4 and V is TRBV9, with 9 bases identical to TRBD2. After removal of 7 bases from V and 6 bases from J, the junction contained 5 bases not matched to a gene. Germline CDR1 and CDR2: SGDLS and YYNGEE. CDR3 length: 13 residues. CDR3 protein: CASGGRAGNIQYF. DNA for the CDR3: TGTGCCAGCGGCGGGAGGGCCGGAAACATTCAGTACTTC.

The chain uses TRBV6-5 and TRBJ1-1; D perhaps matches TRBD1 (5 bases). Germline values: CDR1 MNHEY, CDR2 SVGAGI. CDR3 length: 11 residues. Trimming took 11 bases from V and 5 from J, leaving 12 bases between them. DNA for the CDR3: TGTGCCGTCGGGAGGGGAACTGAAGCTTTCTTT. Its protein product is CAVGRGTEAFF.

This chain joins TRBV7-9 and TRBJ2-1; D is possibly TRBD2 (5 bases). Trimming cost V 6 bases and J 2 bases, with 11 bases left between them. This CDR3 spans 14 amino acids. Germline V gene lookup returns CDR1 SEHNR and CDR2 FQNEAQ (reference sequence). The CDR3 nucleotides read TGTGCCAGCAGAGTTGAGGGCCCCTACAATGAGCAGTTCTTC. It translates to CASRVEGPYNEQFF.

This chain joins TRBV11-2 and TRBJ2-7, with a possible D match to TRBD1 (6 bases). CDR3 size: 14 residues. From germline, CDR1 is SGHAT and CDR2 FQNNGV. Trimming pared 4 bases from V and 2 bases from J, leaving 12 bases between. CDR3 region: CASSSGQPTYEQYF. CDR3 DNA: TGTGCCAGCAGCTCCGGACAGCCAACCTACGAGCAGTACTTC.

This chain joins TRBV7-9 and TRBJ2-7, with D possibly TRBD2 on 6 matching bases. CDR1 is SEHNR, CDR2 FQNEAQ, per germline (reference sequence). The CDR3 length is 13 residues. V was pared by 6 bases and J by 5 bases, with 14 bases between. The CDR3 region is CASRTPGLHEQYF. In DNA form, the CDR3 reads TGTGCCAGCAGGACACCGGGACTCCACGAGCAGTACTTC. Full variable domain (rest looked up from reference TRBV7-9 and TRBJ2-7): DTGVSQNPRHKITKRGQNVTFRCDPISEHNRLYWYRQTLGQGPEFLTYFQNEAQLEKSRLLSDRFSAERPKGSFSTLEIQRTEQGDSAMYLCASRTPGLHEQYFGPGTRLTVT.

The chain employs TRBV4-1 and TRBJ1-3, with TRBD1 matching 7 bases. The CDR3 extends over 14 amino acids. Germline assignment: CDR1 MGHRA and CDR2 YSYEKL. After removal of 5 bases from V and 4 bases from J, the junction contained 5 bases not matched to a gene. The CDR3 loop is CASSSGGGGNTIYF. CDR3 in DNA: TGCGCCAGCAGCTCAGGGGGAGGAGGAAACACCATATATTTT.

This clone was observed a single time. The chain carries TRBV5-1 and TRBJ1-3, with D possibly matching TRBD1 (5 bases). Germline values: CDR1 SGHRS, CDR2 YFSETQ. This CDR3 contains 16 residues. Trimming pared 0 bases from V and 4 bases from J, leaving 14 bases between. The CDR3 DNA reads TGCGCCAGCAGCTTGGCCGGGGGACTAGGGGGAAACACCATATATTTT. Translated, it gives CASSLAGGLGGNTIYF.

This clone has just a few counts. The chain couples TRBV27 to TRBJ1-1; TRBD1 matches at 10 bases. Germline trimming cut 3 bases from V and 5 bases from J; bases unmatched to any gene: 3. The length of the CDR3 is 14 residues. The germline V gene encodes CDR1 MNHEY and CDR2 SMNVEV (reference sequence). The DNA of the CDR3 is TGTGCCAGCAGTTTTAGGACAGGGGGGACTGAAGCTTTCTTT. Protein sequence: CASSFRTGGTEAFF.

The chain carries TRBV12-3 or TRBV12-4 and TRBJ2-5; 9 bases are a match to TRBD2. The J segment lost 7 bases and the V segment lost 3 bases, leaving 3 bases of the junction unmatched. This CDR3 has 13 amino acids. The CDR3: CASSLWREGTQYF. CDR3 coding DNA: TGTGCCAGCAGTTTGTGGCGGGAGGGGACCCAGTACTTC.

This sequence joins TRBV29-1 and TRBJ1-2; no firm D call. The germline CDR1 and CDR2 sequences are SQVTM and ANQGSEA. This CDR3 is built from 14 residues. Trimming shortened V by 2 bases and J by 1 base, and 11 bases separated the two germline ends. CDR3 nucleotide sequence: TGCAGCGTTGAAAGGCCAGCCAATAACTATGGCTACACCTTC. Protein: CSVERPANNYGYTF.

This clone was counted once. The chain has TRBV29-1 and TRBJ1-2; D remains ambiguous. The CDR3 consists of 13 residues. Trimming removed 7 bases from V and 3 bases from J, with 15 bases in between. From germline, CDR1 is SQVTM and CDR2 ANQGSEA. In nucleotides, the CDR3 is TGCAGCGGTTCCAGTTCGGGCGACTATGGCTACACCTTC. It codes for CSGSSSGDYGYTF.

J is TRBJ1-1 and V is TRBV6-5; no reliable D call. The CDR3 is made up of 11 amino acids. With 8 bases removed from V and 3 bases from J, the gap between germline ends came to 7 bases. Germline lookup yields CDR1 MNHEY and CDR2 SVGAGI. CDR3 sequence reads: CASYRDTEAFF. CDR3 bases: TGTGCCAGCTACCGGGACACTGAAGCTTTCTTT.

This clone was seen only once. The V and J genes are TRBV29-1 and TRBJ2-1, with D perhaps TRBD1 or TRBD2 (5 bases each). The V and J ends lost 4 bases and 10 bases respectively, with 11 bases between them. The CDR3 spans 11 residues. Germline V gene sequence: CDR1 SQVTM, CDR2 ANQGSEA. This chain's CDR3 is CSVVMWGEQFF. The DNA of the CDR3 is TGCAGCGTTGTGATGTGGGGGGAGCAGTTCTTC.

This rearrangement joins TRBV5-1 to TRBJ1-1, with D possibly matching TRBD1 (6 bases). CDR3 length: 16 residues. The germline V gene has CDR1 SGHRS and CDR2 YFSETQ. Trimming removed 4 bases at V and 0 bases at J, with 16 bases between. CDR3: CASSHFGGPMNTEAFF. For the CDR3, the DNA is TGCGCCAGCAGCCATTTTGGGGGGCCCATGAACACTGAAGCTTTCTTT.

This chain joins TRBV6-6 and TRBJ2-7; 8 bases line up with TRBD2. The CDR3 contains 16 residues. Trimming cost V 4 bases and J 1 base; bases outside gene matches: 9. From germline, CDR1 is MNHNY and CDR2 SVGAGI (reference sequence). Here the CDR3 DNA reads TGTGCCAGCAGTTCACTCGGGGGGGCGAGGTCCTACGAGCAGTACTTC. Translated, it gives CASSSLGGARSYEQYF.

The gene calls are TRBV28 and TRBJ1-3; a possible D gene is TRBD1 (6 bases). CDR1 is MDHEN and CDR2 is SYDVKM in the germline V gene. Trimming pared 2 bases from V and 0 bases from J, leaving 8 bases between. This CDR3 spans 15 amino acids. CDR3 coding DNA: TGTGCCAGCAGTTTACAACAGGGCTCTGGAAACACCATATATTTT. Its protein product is CASSLQQGSGNTIYF.

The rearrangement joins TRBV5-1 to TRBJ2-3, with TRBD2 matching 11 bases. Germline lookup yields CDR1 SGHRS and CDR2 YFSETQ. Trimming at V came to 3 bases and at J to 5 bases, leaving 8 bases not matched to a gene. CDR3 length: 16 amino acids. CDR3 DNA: TGCGCCAGCAGCTGGACTAGCGGGCCTCGGGGAGATACGCAGTATTTT. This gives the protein CASSWTSGPRGDTQYF.

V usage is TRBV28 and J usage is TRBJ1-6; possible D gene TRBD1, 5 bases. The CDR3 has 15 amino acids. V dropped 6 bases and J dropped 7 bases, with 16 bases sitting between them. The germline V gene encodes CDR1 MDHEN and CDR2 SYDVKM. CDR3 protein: CASSSRGEGNSPLHF. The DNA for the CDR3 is TGTGCCAGCAGCTCCCGGGGAGAGGGGAATTCACCCCTCCACTTT.

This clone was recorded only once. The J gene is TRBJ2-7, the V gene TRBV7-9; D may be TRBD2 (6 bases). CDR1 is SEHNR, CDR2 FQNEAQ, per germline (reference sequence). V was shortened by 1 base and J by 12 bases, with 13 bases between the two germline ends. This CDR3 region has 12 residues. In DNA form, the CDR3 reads TGTGCCAGCAGCTTAGAGGCGGGGAGGCCGTACTTC. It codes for CASSLEAGRPYF.

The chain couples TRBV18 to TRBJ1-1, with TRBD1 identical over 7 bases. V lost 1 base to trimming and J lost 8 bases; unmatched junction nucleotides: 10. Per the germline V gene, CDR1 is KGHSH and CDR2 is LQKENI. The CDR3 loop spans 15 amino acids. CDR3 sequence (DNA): TGTGCCAGCTCACCACGCGCCGGGACAGATGAAGAAGCTTTCTTT. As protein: CASSPRAGTDEEAFF.

Here the CDR3 DNA reads TGTGCCAGCAGAGCCCCGGGCTTTGGCTATGGCTACACCTTC. Amino acids: CASRAPGFGYGYTF. The V gene is TRBV27, the J gene TRBJ1-2; D gene uncertain. Germline CDR1 MNHEY, CDR2 SMNVEV (reference sequence). The CDR3 extends over 14 amino acids. The germline V and J ends were trimmed by 6 bases and 4 bases, with 15 bases remaining between them.

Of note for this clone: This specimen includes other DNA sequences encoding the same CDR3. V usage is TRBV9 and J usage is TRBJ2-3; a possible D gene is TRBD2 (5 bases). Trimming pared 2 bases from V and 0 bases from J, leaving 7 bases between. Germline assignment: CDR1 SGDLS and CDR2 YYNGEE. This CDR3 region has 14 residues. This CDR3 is CASSVGGSTDTQYF. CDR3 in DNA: TGTGCCAGCAGCGTCGGAGGTAGCACAGATACGCAGTATTTT. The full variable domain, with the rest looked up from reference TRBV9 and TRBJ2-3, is DSGVTQTPKHLITATGQRVTLRCSPRSGDLSVYWYQQSLDQGLQFLIQYYNGEERAKGNILERFSAQQFPDLHSELNLSSLELGDSALYFCASSVGGSTDTQYFGPGTRLTVL.

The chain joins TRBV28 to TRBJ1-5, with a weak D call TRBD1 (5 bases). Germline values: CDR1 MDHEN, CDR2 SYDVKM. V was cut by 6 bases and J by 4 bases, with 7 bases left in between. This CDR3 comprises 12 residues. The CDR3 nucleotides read TGTGCCAGCAGCGGGGCAAATCAGCCCCAGCATTTT. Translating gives CASSGANQPQHF.

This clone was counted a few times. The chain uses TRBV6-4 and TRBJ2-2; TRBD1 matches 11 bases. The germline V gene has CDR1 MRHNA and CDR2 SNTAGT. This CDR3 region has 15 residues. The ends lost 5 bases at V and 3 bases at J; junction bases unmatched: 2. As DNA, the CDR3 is TGTGCCAGCAGTCAGGGACAGGGGGACACCGGGGAGCTGTTTTTT. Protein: CASSQGQGDTGELFF.